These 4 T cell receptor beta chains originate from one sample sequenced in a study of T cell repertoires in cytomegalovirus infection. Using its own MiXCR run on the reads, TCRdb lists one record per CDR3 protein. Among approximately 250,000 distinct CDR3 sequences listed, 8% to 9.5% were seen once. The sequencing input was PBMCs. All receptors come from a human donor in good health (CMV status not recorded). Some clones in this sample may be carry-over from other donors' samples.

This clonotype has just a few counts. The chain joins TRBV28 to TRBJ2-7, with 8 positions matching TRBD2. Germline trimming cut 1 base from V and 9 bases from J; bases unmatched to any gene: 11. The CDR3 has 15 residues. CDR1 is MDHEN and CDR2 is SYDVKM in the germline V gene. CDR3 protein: CASSLSGGIPTGQYF. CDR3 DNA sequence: TGTGCCAGCAGTTTATCGGGGGGGATCCCTACGGGGCAGTACTTC.

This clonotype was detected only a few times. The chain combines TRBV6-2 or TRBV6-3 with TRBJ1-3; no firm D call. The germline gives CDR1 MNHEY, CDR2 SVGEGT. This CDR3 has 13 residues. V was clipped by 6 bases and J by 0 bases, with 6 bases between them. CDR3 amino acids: CASRGSSGNTIYF. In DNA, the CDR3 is TGTGCCAGCAGAGGAAGCTCTGGAAACACCATATATTTT.

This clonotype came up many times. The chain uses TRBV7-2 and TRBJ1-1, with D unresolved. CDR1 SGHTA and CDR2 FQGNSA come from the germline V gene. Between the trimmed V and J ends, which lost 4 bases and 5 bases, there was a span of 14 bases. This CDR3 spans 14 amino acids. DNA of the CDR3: TGTGCCAGCAGCTCTTCAGGAGGGTATACTGAAGCTTTCTTT. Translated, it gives CASSSSGGYTEAFF.

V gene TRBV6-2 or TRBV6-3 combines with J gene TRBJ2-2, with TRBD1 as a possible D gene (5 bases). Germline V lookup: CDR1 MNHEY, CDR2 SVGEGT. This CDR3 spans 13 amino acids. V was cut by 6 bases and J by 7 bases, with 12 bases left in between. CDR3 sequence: CASSRPGIGELFF. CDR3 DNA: TGTGCCAGCAGCCGCCCAGGGATCGGGGAGCTGTTTTTT.